These T cell receptor beta chains were read from a single sample in a study of shared clonotypes between healthy human individuals. Assay: immunoSEQ multiplex PCR; the TCRdb copy retains only in-frame clones and omits some. The data contain about 2 million clones, approximately 94% of them singletons. The sample consisted of naive CD8+ T cells sorted from blood. The receptors stem from a young man in good health. The CDR3 runs from the conserved cysteine through the conserved F or W. A D gene is named only where the DNA matches it firmly. The size entry is marked missing in some rows and otherwise reads once, few, many or a size class.

j_call,d_call,clone_size,cdr3_length,v_call,cdr3_aa,cdr3_nt
TRBJ2-1,TRBD2,once,18,TRBV7-9,CASSSVRASGTHPNEQFF,TGTGCCAGCAGTTCAGTCAGGGCTAGCGGGACCCACCCCAATGAGCAGTTCTTC
TRBJ2-3,TRBD2,NA,16,TRBV28,CASSFPAGGSTDTQYF,TGTGCCAGCAGTTTCCCAGCGGGGGGAAGCACAGATACGCAGTATTTT
TRBJ2-7,NA,NA,14,TRBV5-6,CASSPQGNPYEQYF,TGTGCCAGCAGCCCCCAAGGCAACCCCTACGAGCAGTACTTC
TRBJ1-5,NA,NA,16,TRBV27,CASSLSGTSSNQPQHF,TGTGCCAGCAGTTTATCGGGGACGTCAAGCAATCAGCCCCAGCATTTT
TRBJ1-1,NA,NA,14,TRBV18,CASSPLSLDFEAFF,TGTGCCAGCTCACCATTATCATTAGATTTTGAAGCTTTCTTT
TRBJ2-7,NA,NA,13,TRBV9,CASSEGYGYEQYF,TGTGCCAGCAGCGAAGGATACGGATACGAGCAGTACTTC
TRBJ2-7,NA,NA,13,TRBV7-6,CASSIGLAYEQYF,TGTGCCAGCAGCATCGGACTGGCCTACGAGCAGTACTTC
TRBJ2-7,NA,NA,16,TRBV30,CAWSVFGYIPSYEQYF,TGTGCCTGGAGTGTATTCGGTTACATCCCCTCCTACGAGCAGTACTTC
TRBJ1-3,NA,NA,14,TRBV13,CASSPGRAGNTIYF,TGTGCCAGCAGCCCCGGGCGGGCGGGAAACACCATATATTTT
TRBJ2-3,NA,NA,14,TRBV9,CASSVGLLTDTQYF,TGTGCCAGCAGCGTAGGACTTCTCACAGATACGCAGTATTTT
TRBJ2-4,NA,NA,11,TRBV5-6,CASSLYDIQYF,TGTGCCAGCAGCTTGTATGACATTCAGTACTTC
TRBJ2-7,NA,NA,15,TRBV4-2,CASSHPGGGFYEQYF,TGTGCCAGCAGCCACCCAGGGGGGGGCTTCTACGAGCAGTACTTC
TRBJ2-7,NA,NA,13,TRBV5-6,CASSLGANYEQYF,TGTGCCAGCAGCTTGGGCGCAAACTACGAGCAGTACTTC
TRBJ1-2,NA,once,17,TRBV6-1,CASSEGRTHLANYGYTF,TGTGCCAGCAGTGAGGGAAGGACACACCTAGCTAACTATGGCTACACCTTC
TRBJ2-1,NA,NA,14,TRBV7-9,CASSLASGYNEQFF,TGTGCCAGCAGCTTAGCTAGCGGCTACAATGAGCAGTTCTTC
TRBJ2-3,TRBD2,few,16,TRBV27,CASSFLAGRRTDTQYF,TGTGCCAGCAGTTTCCTAGCGGGCCGACGCACAGATACGCAGTATTTT
TRBJ1-6,TRBD1,once,16,TRBV25-1,CASSEWSQGIDSPLHF,TGTGCCAGCAGTGAATGGTCACAGGGGATAGATTCACCCCTCCACTTT
TRBJ2-7,NA,NA,14,TRBV6-6,CASSLGGYSYEQYF,TGTGCCAGCAGCCTTGGGGGATATTCCTACGAGCAGTACTTC
TRBJ2-7,NA,NA,11,TRBV15,CATSRGGEQYF,TGTGCCACCAGCAGAGGGGGCGAGCAGTACTTC
TRBJ2-1,TRBD1,NA,16,TRBV6-5,CASSYTPQGQGNEQFF,TGTGCCAGCAGTTACACACCTCAGGGACAGGGCAATGAGCAGTTCTTC
TRBJ2-2,TRBD2,NA,16,TRBV7-2,CASSLLAGGRTGELFF,TGTGCCAGCAGCTTACTAGCGGGAGGAAGGACCGGGGAGCTGTTTTTT
TRBJ2-5,NA,NA,12,TRBV13,CASSRDQETQYF,TGTGCCAGCAGCCGTGATCAAGAGACCCAGTACTTC
TRBJ2-5,NA,NA,13,TRBV28,CASSLSGGETQYF,TGTGCCAGCAGCCTGTCCGGAGGAGAGACCCAGTACTTC
TRBJ2-2,NA,NA,17,TRBV12-2,CASRLVLEVSRTGELFF,TGTGCAAGTCGCTTAGTTCTCGAGGTCAGTAGGACCGGGGAGCTGTTTTTT
TRBJ2-7,NA,NA,15,TRBV27,CASRPGQSANYEQYF,TGTGCCAGCAGACCTGGACAGAGTGCCAACTACGAGCAGTACTTC
TRBJ2-1,NA,NA,13,TRBV5-1,CASSLNKYNEQFF,TGCGCCAGCAGCTTAAACAAATACAATGAGCAGTTCTTC
TRBJ1-5,NA,NA,15,TRBV28,CASSFSGTSNQPQHF,TGTGCCAGCAGTTTTTCTGGGACAAGCAATCAGCCCCAGCATTTT
TRBJ2-2,NA,NA,14,TRBV6-5,CASRPRGGPGELFF,TGTGCCAGCAGACCGCGCGGGGGCCCCGGGGAGCTGTTTTTT
TRBJ2-7,NA,NA,14,TRBV5-5,CASTPRGGPGEQYF,TGTGCCAGCACCCCGAGGGGCGGGCCGGGGGAGCAGTACTTC
TRBJ2-1,NA,NA,16,TRBV21-1,CASSKAPVRQRNEQFF,TGTGCCAGCAGCAAAGCTCCGGTCCGGCAAAGGAATGAGCAGTTCTTC
TRBJ1-1,NA,NA,13,TRBV9,CASSPLGGAEAFF,TGTGCCAGCAGCCCCCTAGGGGGGGCTGAAGCTTTCTTT
TRBJ2-1,NA,NA,11,TRBV10-2,CASSGGKEQFF,TGCGCCAGCAGTGGGGGTAAGGAGCAGTTCTTC
TRBJ1-6,NA,NA,16,TRBV5-4,CASSFDTRGMNSPLHF,TGTGCCAGCAGCTTTGATACTCGGGGAATGAATTCACCCCTCCACTTT
TRBJ2-5,NA,NA,13,TRBV7-9,CASSFAEIGAQYF,TGTGCCAGCAGCTTCGCAGAAATCGGGGCCCAGTACTTC
TRBJ2-3,TRBD1,NA,14,TRBV5-6,CASSSLQGPDTQYF,TGTGCCAGCAGTTCATTACAGGGGCCAGATACGCAGTATTTT
TRBJ2-1,NA,NA,13,TRBV6-5,CASSYQGYNEQFF,TGTGCCAGCAGTTACCAGGGCTACAATGAGCAGTTCTTC
TRBJ2-7,NA,NA,15,TRBV5-1,CASSFSRASSYEQYF,TGCGCCAGCAGCTTTAGTAGGGCCAGCTCCTACGAGCAGTACTTC
TRBJ2-3,TRBD2,NA,18,TRBV9,CASSVGGLASGRTDTQYF,TGTGCCAGCAGCGTAGGAGGTCTGGCTAGCGGGAGGACAGATACGCAGTATTTT
TRBJ2-7,TRBD2,once,15,TRBV19,CASSILAGGRYEQYF,TGTGCCAGTAGTATTCTAGCGGGGGGACGCTACGAGCAGTACTTC
TRBJ2-1,TRBD2,once,15,TRBV7-6,CASSFGGGPGNEQFF,TGTGCCAGCAGCTTTGGGGGAGGGCCGGGGAATGAGCAGTTCTTC
TRBJ2-7,NA,once,15,TRBV7-9,CASSQDRWNRYEQYF,TGTGCCAGCAGCCAGGACCGATGGAACCGGTACGAGCAGTACTTC
TRBJ1-1,NA,NA,13,TRBV6-1,CASSVGMNTEAFF,TGTGCCAGCAGTGTCGGGATGAACACTGAAGCTTTCTTT
TRBJ2-1,TRBD2,NA,16,TRBV27,CASSLLTGLVSNEQFF,TGTGCCAGCAGTTTATTAACAGGACTAGTCTCCAATGAGCAGTTCTTC
TRBJ2-7,TRBD2,NA,14,TRBV27,CASSTLADYNEQYF,TGTGCCAGCAGCACGCTAGCGGATTACAACGAGCAGTACTTC
TRBJ1-2,NA,NA,13,TRBV6-6,CASTQNLLAGYTF,TGTGCCAGCACCCAAAACCTCCTAGCGGGCTACACCTTC
TRBJ1-2,NA,NA,14,TRBV13,CASSLTGGSDGYTF,TGTGCCAGCAGCTTAACGGGGGGGAGTGATGGCTACACCTTC
TRBJ2-7,NA,NA,13,TRBV4-3,CASSQDTTYEQYF,TGCGCCAGCAGCCAAGATACCACCTACGAGCAGTACTTC
TRBJ1-2,TRBD1,NA,11,TRBV2,CASSDRNGYTF,TGTGCCAGCTCGGACAGGAATGGCTACACCTTC
TRBJ2-1,TRBD2,NA,16,TRBV7-9,CASSPRSREAYNEQFF,TGTGCCAGCAGCCCCCGATCGCGGGAGGCCTACAATGAGCAGTTCTTC
TRBJ2-7,NA,NA,16,TRBV6-1,CASSDPGPSILYEQYF,TGTGCCAGCAGTGATCCGGGACCCAGCATACTCTACGAGCAGTACTTC
TRBJ2-1,TRBD1,NA,16,TRBV7-9,CASSLDEGASYNEQFF,TGTGCCAGCAGCTTAGATGAGGGGGCGTCCTACAATGAGCAGTTCTTC
TRBJ2-5,TRBD2,NA,15,TRBV7-9,CASSLALAGWETQYF,TGTGCCAGCAGCTTAGCTCTAGCGGGATGGGAGACCCAGTACTTC
TRBJ2-1,NA,NA,14,TRBV5-6,CASSLGDSANEQFF,TGTGCCAGCAGCTTGGGGGATTCCGCCAATGAGCAGTTCTTC
TRBJ2-1,NA,NA,14,TRBV30,CAWSLGGHYNEQFF,TGTGCCTGGAGCCTTGGGGGGCACTACAATGAGCAGTTCTTC
TRBJ2-2,TRBD2,NA,15,TRBV6-5,CASSWREAVTGELFF,TGTGCCAGCAGTTGGCGGGAGGCGGTCACCGGGGAGCTGTTTTTT